The T cell receptor (beta chain) under discussion was sequenced for a study of shared clonotypes between healthy human individuals. Libraries were prepared by immunoSEQ multiplex PCR; TCRdb keeps only in-frame clonotypes and omits some of them. The sample shows about 1.1 million clones, 77% of them seen only once. The CDR3 has 16 amino acids. Between the trimmed V and J ends, which lost 0 bases and 4 bases, there was a span of 12 bases. CDR1 and CDR2 from the germline V gene are KGHSH and LQKENI. The chain recombines TRBV18 with TRBJ2-2; a possible D gene is TRBD1 (6 bases). The material sequenced was memory CD4+ T cells from PBMCs. Subset here: CD45RA-negative fraction. The source of this sequence is a man younger than 30 in good health. Some clones in this sample may be carry-over from other donors' samples. This chain's CDR3 is CASSPPSQTGTGELFF. The DNA of the CDR3 is TGTGCCAGCTCACCACCGAGTCAGACAGGCACCGGGGAGCTGTTTTTT.